Listed below are T cell receptor beta chains from one sample, sequenced in a study of tumor-infiltrating lymphocytes in oesophageal squamous cell carcinoma. TCRdb analysed the PCR reads with MiXCR anew, one entry per CDR3 protein. The repertoire holds about 15,000 distinct CDR3 sequences, with roughly half as singletons. The material sequenced was esophageal tumor tissue. Receptors originate from a female donor with esophageal squamous cell carcinoma. Each CDR3 is given with its conserved first and last residue. Fields, in order: J gene, V gene, clone size, D gene, CDR3 DNA, CDR3 protein. The D gene is left open where the match is weak. The size entry is marked missing in some rows and otherwise reads once, few, many or a size class.

>TRBJ2-3|TRBV18|-|TRBD1
TGTGCCAGCTCACCACTGCCCGGGACAGGGCGGAATGGGGCTATCGGGGAGCTGTATTTT
CASSPLPGTGRNGAIGELYF
>TRBJ2-1|TRBV7-6|-|-
TGTGCCAGCAGCTTTCAGTCGTACAATGAGCAGTTCTTC
CASSFQSYNEQFF
>TRBJ1-1|TRBV4-1|-|-
TGCGCCAGCAGCCAAGCGGTTTCGATTGGGGTGACTGAAGCTTTCTTT
CASSQAVSIGVTEAFF
>TRBJ1-1|TRBV7-3|few|-
TGTGCCAGCAGCTTAAAAAATGGGGAGGCTGAAGCTTTCTTT
CASSLKNGEAEAFF
>TRBJ1-1|TRBV7-9|many|-
TGTGCCAGCAGCTTCGAAGTGCCCGCAGTTGAAGCTTTCTTT
CASSFEVPAVEAFF
>TRBJ1-2|TRBV7-2|-|-
TGTGCCAGCAGCTTAAGTGGGGGATTGTCTAACTATGGCTACACCTTC
CASSLSGGLSNYGYTF
>TRBJ2-7|TRBV18|many|-
TGTGCCAGCTCACCTAAAACCTACGAGCAGTACTTC
CASSPKTYEQYF
>TRBJ2-2|TRBV7-6|-|TRBD1
TGTGCCAGCAGCTTATATGGGACAGGGGGATCCGGGGAGCTGTTTTTT
CASSLYGTGGSGELFF
>TRBJ2-4|TRBV20-1|-|-
TGCAGTGCTAGAGAACAGGGGGGGGGCAAAAACATTCAGTACTTC
CSAREQGGGKNIQYF
>TRBJ2-1|TRBV6-1|few|TRBD2
TGTGCCAGCAGTTATACTAGCGGGGGGGTGAATGAGCAGTTCTTC
CASSYTSGGVNEQFF
>TRBJ2-5|TRBV7-3|few|-
TGTGCCAGCAGCAGGGAGTACCAAGAGACCCAGTACTTC
CASSREYQETQYF
>TRBJ2-1|TRBV7-6|-|-
TGTGCCAGCAGTCCCACTAGCTACGATGAGCAGTTCTTC
CASSPTSYDEQFF
>TRBJ2-1|TRBV6-6|-|-
TGTGCCAGCAGTTACGTGGGCCCGGCCTACAGGAATGAGCAGTTCTTC
CASSYVGPAYRNEQFF
>TRBJ2-6|TRBV18|many|-
TGTGCCAGCTCACCACAGTTCGGGTTGGGGGCCAACGTCCTGACTTTC
CASSPQFGLGANVLTF
>TRBJ2-5|TRBV7-2|-|TRBD2
TGTGCCAGCAGCCACCATCCGGGACTAGCGGGAGGTGAGACCCAGTACTTC
CASSHHPGLAGGETQYF
>TRBJ2-7|TRBV7-3|-|-
TGTGCCAGCAGCCTACAGGGTTTCGAGCAGTACTTC
CASSLQGFEQYF
>TRBJ2-1|TRBV7-2|-|TRBD2
TGTGCCAGCAGCCAGACTAGCGGGCCCATGGATGAGCAGTTCTTC
CASSQTSGPMDEQFF
>TRBJ2-1|TRBV5-4|medium-sized|-
TGTGCCAGCAGCTTGGCCGAAGGGAGGTACAATGAGCAGTTCTTC
CASSLAEGRYNEQFF
>TRBJ1-2|TRBV7-3|-|-
TGTGCCAGCATCCAAACCGGGACGGAGGGTGCTGGCTACACCTTC
CASIQTGTEGAGYTF
>TRBJ2-5|TRBV7-2|-|TRBD2
TGTGCCAGCAGCTTAGGTGGCGGGGGGGCGGGGGAGACCCAGTACTTC
CASSLGGGGAGETQYF
>TRBJ2-5|TRBV7-2|-|TRBD2
TGTGCCAGCAGCTTAGCCGGGACTAGCGGCCAAGAGACCCAGTACTTC
CASSLAGTSGQETQYF
>TRBJ2-1|TRBV7-4|-|TRBD2
TGTGCCAGCAGCAGGGGACTAGCGGGTTACAATGAGCAGTTCTTC
CASSRGLAGYNEQFF
>TRBJ2-3|TRBV27|-|TRBD2
TGTGCCAGCAGTTCCGGACTAGCGGGAGGCACAGATACGCAGTATTTT
CASSSGLAGGTDTQYF
>TRBJ2-7|TRBV4-3|once|-
TGCGCCAGCAGCCAACGGACCAACTACGAGCAGTACTTC
CASSQRTNYEQYF
>TRBJ2-1|TRBV6-1|many|-
TGTGCCAGCAGTGCGGGACCTGGATCCTACAATGAGCAGTTCTTC
CASSAGPGSYNEQFF
>TRBJ1-4|TRBV7-2|medium-sized|-
TGTGCCAGCAGCATCGGACACGTTGCAACTAATGAAAAACTGTTTTTT
CASSIGHVATNEKLFF